The text below deals with one T cell receptor (beta chain). Some clones are missing from TCRdb's copy, which holds only in-frame ones; the method was immunoSEQ multiplex PCR. The sample includes about 45,000 clones, around 90% seen only once; the top ten take approximately 23%. Germline V gene data show CDR1 as LNHDA and CDR2 as SQIVND (reference sequence). With 6 bases clipped from V and 3 bases from J, the junction kept 3 bases outside the gene matches. The CDR3 contains 14 residues. This specimen belongs to a study of control samples from healthy donors and cancer patients. This clonotype was sampled from a woman aged 40 to 50 with head and neck cancer. Material for sequencing was PBMCs. The rearrangement uses TRBV19 and TRBJ2-7; 12 bases agree with TRBD2. DNA of the CDR3: TGTGCCAGTAGCAAGACTAGCGGGAGCTACGAGCAGTACTTC. It specifies CASSKTSGSYEQYF.